The text below deals with one T cell receptor (beta chain). No antigen is known for it. These data belong to a study of cytomegalovirus exposure and HLA in healthy donors. Findings and caveats of the study: The authors confirmed in vitro that a few CMV-associated chains were specific for CMV antigens.

The CDR3 has 15 amino acids. Germline V gives CDR1 MDHEN, CDR2 SYDVKM. V gave up 5 bases and J gave up 3 bases, with 17 bases separating them. Only in-frame clones appear in the TCRdb table, and some are missing; sequencing was by immunoSEQ multiplex PCR. The repertoire holds about 130,000 clones, with roughly 89% as singletons. Sequenced: PBMCs. This TCR was sampled from a woman younger than 30 in good health and CMV-seronegative. J is TRBJ2-7 and V is TRBV28; the D gene is possibly TRBD2 (5 bases). The CDR3 protein is CASSGGDTGLYEQYF. DNA for the CDR3: TGTGCCAGCAGTGGTGGGGATACTGGACTCTACGAGCAGTACTTC.